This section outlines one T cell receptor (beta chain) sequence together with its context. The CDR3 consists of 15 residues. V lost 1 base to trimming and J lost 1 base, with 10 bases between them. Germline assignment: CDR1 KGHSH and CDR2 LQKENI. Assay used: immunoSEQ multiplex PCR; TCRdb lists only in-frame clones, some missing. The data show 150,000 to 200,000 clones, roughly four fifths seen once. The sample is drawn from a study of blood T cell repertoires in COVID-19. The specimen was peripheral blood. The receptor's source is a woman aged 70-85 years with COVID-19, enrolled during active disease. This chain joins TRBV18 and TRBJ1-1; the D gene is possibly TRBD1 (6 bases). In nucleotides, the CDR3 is TGTGCCAGCTCACCACGGACAGTCCAGAACACTGAAGCTTTCTTT. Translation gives CASSPRTVQNTEAFF. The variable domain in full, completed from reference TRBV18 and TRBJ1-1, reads NAGVMQNPRHLVRRRGQEARLRCSPMKGHSHVYWYRQLPEEGLKFMVYLQKENIIDESGMPKERFSAEFPKEGPSILRIQQVVRGDSAAYFCASSPRTVQNTEAFFGQGTRLTVV.